This TCR beta chain is from a study of T cells after yellow fever vaccination. At the level of the study: Fractions of low cell number were prepared using SMART-Seq v4 Ultra Low Input. The study, taken as a whole, reports: Booster samples showed a return of most primary-vaccination clones (around 96% CD4, about 88% CD8).

Using its own MiXCR run on the 5' RACE reads, TCRdb lists one record per CDR3 protein. The table lists about 63,000 distinct CDR3 sequences, 7.4% of them singletons. This CDR3 is built from 13 residues. CDR1 MNHEY and CDR2 SMNVEV come from the germline V gene (reference sequence). V lost 10 bases to trimming and J lost 3 bases; unmatched junction nucleotides: 9. This clonotype was recorded at least ten times. Its specificity is unknown. The material sequenced was CD8+ T cells sorted from PBMCs, taken 15 days after the yellow fever booster vaccination. This TCR was recovered from a man younger than 40 who received the YFV17D yellow fever vaccine. The V gene is TRBV27, the J gene TRBJ2-7; 7 bases match TRBD2. Written as DNA, the CDR3 is TGTGCCACGGCGGCGGGAGCCCACTACGAGCAGTACTTC. Translating it yields CATAAGAHYEQYF.